This T cell receptor (beta chain) was documented in a study of cytomegalovirus exposure and HLA in healthy donors. Broader study findings: In an earlier analysis, most TCR beta V segments were productive about 87% or about 30% of the time. There were a few CMV-associated chains whose specificity for CMV antigens was confirmed in vitro.

As regards this clone: Its matching antigen is unknown.

PCR amplification relied on 60 Vbeta primers (plus 13 Jbeta primers). Produced via immunoSEQ multiplex PCR; TCRdb's table is partial and in-frame only. The sample has 150,000 or so clones, roughly 80% seen once. Germline V gene lookup returns CDR1 SGHRS and CDR2 YFSETQ. CDR3 length equals 15 residues. V was pared by 3 bases and J by 2 bases, with 6 bases of the junction left unmatched. Source material: PBMCs. The chain links TRBV5-1 to TRBJ2-5; TRBD2 matches at 8 bases. The sequence was collected from a male donor in good health and CMV-seronegative. The CDR3 here is CASSWRGTRQETQYF. As DNA, the CDR3 is TGCGCCAGCAGCTGGCGGGGGACTAGACAAGAGACCCAGTACTTC.